One sample yielded the 5 T cell receptor beta chains listed below, sequenced in a study of blood T cell repertoires in COVID-19. Generated by immunoSEQ multiplex PCR, the TCRdb table keeps only in-frame clones and is missing some. Of about 390,000 clones detected, around nine tenths appear once; the ten largest clones hold around 10%. Sequencing input: PBMCs or T cells enriched from blood (not recorded which). The receptors stem from a woman between 50 and 59 years old who had recovered from COVID-19.

The chain links TRBV7-2 to TRBJ1-2; 7 bases are a match to TRBD1. Germline V gives CDR1 SGHTA, CDR2 FQGNSA. The CDR3 length is 15 residues. Trimming took 1 base from V and 3 from J; bases not matched to a gene: 5. In nucleotides, the CDR3 is TGTGCCAGCAGCTTAGAATTACAGGGGTACTATGGCTACACCTTC. It codes for CASSLELQGYYGYTF. Variable domain in full (rest from reference TRBV7-2 and TRBJ1-2): GAGVSQSPSNKVTEKGKDVELRCDPISGHTALYWYRQSLGQGLEFLIYFQGNSAPDKSGLPSDRFSAERTGGSVSTLTIQRTQQEDSAVYLCASSLELQGYYGYTFGSGTRLTVV.

The J gene is TRBJ2-2, the V gene TRBV7-2; TRBD1 matches 7 bases. In germline, CDR1 is SGHTA, CDR2 FQGNSA. The CDR3 totals 16 residues. Trimming cost V 3 bases and J 0 bases; bases outside gene matches: 4. The CDR3 reads CASSFYRGSNTGELFF. The CDR3 nucleotides are TGTGCCAGCAGCTTTTACAGGGGCTCGAACACCGGGGAGCTGTTTTTT.

V is TRBV20-1 and J is TRBJ1-5; D perhaps matches TRBD1 (5 bases). The germline gives CDR1 DFQATT, CDR2 SNEGSKA (reference sequence). Trimming left V 3 bases short and J 0 bases short, with 18 bases between. The CDR3 has 17 residues. CDR3 sequence reads: CSASVTDGRGSNQPQHF. CDR3 sequence (DNA): TGCAGTGCTAGTGTGACCGACGGGAGGGGTAGCAATCAGCCCCAGCATTTT.

The chain uses TRBV4-3 and TRBJ1-5, with D unclear. CDR3 length: 14 amino acids. Trimming left V 1 base short and J 4 bases short, with 8 bases between. Germline CDR1 and CDR2: LGHNA and YSLEER. The CDR3 protein is CASSQVGRNQPQHF. The CDR3 region has the DNA TGCGCCAGCAGCCAAGTCGGTCGGAATCAGCCCCAGCATTTT.

As to this clone: One junction end disagrees with the germline gene, perhaps due to a read error. CDR3 sequence reads: CASSPGQGVRNEKLFF. The CDR3 bases are TGTGCTAGCAGCCCGGGACAGGGGGTCCGTAATGAAAAACTGTTTTTT. This chain connects TRBV7-7 to TRBJ1-4, with 11 bases matching TRBD1. The V gene's germline CDR1 is SSHAT and CDR2 FNYEAQ (reference sequence). There are 16 residues in the CDR3.